These 9 T cell receptor beta chains were sequenced from one sample in a study of cytomegalovirus exposure and HLA in healthy donors. 60 Vbeta and 13 Jbeta primers were used in PCR. Repertoires were generated with immunoSEQ multiplex PCR, while TCRdb's copy carries only in-frame clones and drops some. Of roughly 100,000 clones listed, around 80% are singletons. The specimen was PBMCs. Source of these receptors: a man between 18 and 35 years old in good health and CMV-seropositive.

This clone has more than one count but fewer than ten. The chain couples TRBV5-4 to TRBJ2-2; 10 bases align to TRBD2. There are 16 residues in the CDR3. The V gene end was trimmed by 5 bases and the J gene end by 2 bases; junction bases not matched to a gene: 6. From germline, CDR1 is SGHNT and CDR2 YYREEE (reference sequence). CDR3 DNA sequence: TGTGCCAGCAGGAGCACTAGCGGGGTCAACACCGGGGAGCTGTTTTTT. Protein: CASRSTSGVNTGELFF.

As for this clone: The sample has other DNA sequences that encode this CDR3 too. This CDR3 reads CSVADSINQPQHF. The DNA for the CDR3 is TGCAGCGTAGCGGACTCCATCAATCAGCCCCAGCATTTT. The chain carries TRBV29-1 and TRBJ1-5; no reliable D call. Germline-derived CDR1 and CDR2 are SQVTM and ANQGSEA. This CDR3 is 13 amino acids long. Trimming took off 6 bases at V and 3 bases at J, with 12 bases between the two ends.

V usage is TRBV18 and J usage is TRBJ2-3; 9 bases agree with TRBD1. CDR1 is KGHSH, CDR2 LQKENI, per germline. J was trimmed by 4 bases and V by 4 bases; bases with no gene match: 6. The CDR3 loop spans 15 amino acids. CDR3 bases: TGTGCCAGCTCACTCGGGACAGGGAGCCCAGATACGCAGTATTTT. Its translation is CASSLGTGSPDTQYF.

The V and J genes are TRBV30 and TRBJ2-1, with 7 bases that match TRBD1. The germline V gene encodes CDR1 GTSNPN and CDR2 SVGIG (reference sequence). The CDR3 spans 13 residues. The CDR3 spells CAFRGPPSGEQFF. DNA of the CDR3: TGTGCTTTTAGGGGGCCACCGAGCGGTGAGCAGTTCTTC.

The chain has TRBV4-1 and TRBJ1-2; D unclear. The CDR3 is made up of 14 amino acids. V dropped 1 base and J dropped 1 base, with 7 bases sitting between them. The germline gives CDR1 MGHRA, CDR2 YSYEKL. The CDR3 DNA is TGCGCCAGCAGCCAAGGTGAACATAACTATGGCTACACCTTC. It codes for CASSQGEHNYGYTF.

This clone was detected a few times. The chain is built from TRBV5-1 and TRBJ2-1, with 8 bases that match TRBD2. Germline CDR1 SGHRS, CDR2 YFSETQ. The ends lost 1 base at V and 10 bases at J; junction bases unmatched: 13. This CDR3 comprises 16 residues. CDR3 sequence (DNA): TGCGCCAGCAGCTTGTCCCAGCGGGGGACCACGGGGGAGCAGTTCTTC. Translated: CASSLSQRGTTGEQFF.

CDR3 sequence (DNA): TGTGCCAGCAGCTACAGGGAAGACTACGAGCAGTACTTC. As protein: CASSYREDYEQYF. V usage is TRBV27 and J usage is TRBJ2-7, with D possibly being TRBD1 (6 bases). The V end lost 6 bases, the J end lost 3 bases, and 12 bases lay between the germline ends. Germline values: CDR1 MNHEY, CDR2 SMNVEV (reference sequence). There are 13 residues in the CDR3.

V gene TRBV5-1 combines with J gene TRBJ2-6; 9 bases are shared with TRBD2. The ends lost 0 bases at V and 2 bases at J; junction bases unmatched: 3. From germline, CDR1 is SGHRS and CDR2 YFSETQ. The CDR3 runs to 17 residues. The chain's CDR3 is CASSLGAGGPGANVLTF. For the CDR3, the DNA is TGCGCCAGCAGCTTGGGCGCGGGGGGGCCTGGGGCCAACGTCCTGACTTTC.

The chain combines TRBV7-9 with TRBJ1-5; 9 nucleotides align to TRBD1. The junction had 9 bases not matched to a gene; V was cut back by 4 bases and J by 11 bases. The length of the CDR3 is 14 residues. Per the germline V gene, CDR1 is SEHNR and CDR2 is FQNEAQ (reference sequence). As DNA, the CDR3 is TGTGCCAGCAGCTCCCTCACAGGGGGCTCGGCCCAGCATTTT. Protein: CASSSLTGGSAQHF.